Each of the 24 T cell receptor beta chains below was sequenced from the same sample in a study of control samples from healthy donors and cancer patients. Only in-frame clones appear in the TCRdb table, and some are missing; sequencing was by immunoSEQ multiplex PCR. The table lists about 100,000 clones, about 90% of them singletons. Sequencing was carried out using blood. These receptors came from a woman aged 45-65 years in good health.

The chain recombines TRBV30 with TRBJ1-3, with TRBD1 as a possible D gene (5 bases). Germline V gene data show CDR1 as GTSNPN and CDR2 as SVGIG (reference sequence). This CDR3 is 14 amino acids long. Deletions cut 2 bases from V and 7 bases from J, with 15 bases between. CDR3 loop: CAWSPRTGSNTIYF. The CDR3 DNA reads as TGTGCCTGGAGTCCCCGCACAGGCTCCAACACCATATATTTT. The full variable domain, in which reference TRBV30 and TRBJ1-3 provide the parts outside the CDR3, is SQTIHQWPATLVQPVGSPLSLECTVEGTSNPNLYWYRQAAGRGLQLLFYSVGIGQISSEVPQNLSASRPQDRQFILSSKKLLLSDSGFYLCAWSPRTGSNTIYFGEGSWLTVV.

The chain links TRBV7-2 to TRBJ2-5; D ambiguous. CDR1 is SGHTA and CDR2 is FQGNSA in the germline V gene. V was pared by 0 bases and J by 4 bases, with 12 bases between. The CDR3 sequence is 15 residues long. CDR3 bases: TGTGCCAGCAGCTTAGCCAGCGTAGCCGGAGAGACCCAGTACTTC. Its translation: CASSLASVAGETQYF. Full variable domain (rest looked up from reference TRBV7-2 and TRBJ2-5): GAGVSQSPSNKVTEKGKDVELRCDPISGHTALYWYRQSLGQGLEFLIYFQGNSAPDKSGLPSDRFSAERTGGSVSTLTIQRTQQEDSAVYLCASSLASVAGETQYFGPGTRLLVL.

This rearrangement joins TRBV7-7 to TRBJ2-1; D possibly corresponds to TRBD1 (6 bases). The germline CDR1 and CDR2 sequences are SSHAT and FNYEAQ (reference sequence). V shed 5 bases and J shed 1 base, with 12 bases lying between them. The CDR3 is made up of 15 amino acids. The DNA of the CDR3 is TGTGCCAGCAGCCCCGGGACAAAGTCCTACAATGAGCAGTTCTTC. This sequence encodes CASSPGTKSYNEQFF.

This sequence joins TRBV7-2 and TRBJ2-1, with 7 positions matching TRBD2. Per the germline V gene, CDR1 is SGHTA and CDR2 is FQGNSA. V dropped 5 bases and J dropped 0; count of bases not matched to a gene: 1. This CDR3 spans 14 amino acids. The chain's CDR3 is CASSRGGSYNEQFF. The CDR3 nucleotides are TGTGCCAGCAGCCGCGGGGGCTCCTACAATGAGCAGTTCTTC.

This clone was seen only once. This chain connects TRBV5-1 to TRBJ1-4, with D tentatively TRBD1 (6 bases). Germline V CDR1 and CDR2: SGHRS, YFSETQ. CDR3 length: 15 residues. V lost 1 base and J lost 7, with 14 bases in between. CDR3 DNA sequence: TGCGCCAGCAGCTTGTTAAACAGGGATAGTGAAAAACTGTTTTTT. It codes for CASSLLNRDSEKLFF. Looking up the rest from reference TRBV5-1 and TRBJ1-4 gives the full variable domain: KAGVTQTPRYLIKTRGQQVTLSCSPISGHRSVSWYQQTPGQGLQFLFEYFSETQRNKGNFPGRFSGRQFSNSRSEMNVSTLELGDSALYLCASSLLNRDSEKLFFGSGTQLSVL.

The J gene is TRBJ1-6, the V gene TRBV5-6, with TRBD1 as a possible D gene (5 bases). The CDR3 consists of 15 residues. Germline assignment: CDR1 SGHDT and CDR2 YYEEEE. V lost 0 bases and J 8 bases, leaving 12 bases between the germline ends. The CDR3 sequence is CASSLGEGGDSPLHF. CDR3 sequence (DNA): TGTGCCAGCAGCTTGGGGGAGGGAGGGGATTCACCCCTCCACTTT.

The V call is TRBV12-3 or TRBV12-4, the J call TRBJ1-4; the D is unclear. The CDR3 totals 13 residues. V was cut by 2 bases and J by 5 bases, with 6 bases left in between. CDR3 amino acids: CASSLKGNEKLFF. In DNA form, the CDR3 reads TGTGCCAGCAGTTTAAAAGGGAATGAAAAACTGTTTTTT.

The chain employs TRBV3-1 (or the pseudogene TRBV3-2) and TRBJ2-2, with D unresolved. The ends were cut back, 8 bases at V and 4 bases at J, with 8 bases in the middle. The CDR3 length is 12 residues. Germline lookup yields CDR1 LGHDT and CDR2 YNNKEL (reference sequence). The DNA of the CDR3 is TGTGCCAGCGCGGTTGGCACCGGGGAGCTGTTTTTT. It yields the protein CASAVGTGELFF.

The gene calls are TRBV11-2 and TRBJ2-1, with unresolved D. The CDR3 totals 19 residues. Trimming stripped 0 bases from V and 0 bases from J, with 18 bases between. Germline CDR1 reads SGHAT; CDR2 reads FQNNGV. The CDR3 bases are TGTGCCAGCAGCTTAGAACTTCTTGAACTACCGAGCTCCTACAATGAGCAGTTCTTC. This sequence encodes CASSLELLELPSSYNEQFF.

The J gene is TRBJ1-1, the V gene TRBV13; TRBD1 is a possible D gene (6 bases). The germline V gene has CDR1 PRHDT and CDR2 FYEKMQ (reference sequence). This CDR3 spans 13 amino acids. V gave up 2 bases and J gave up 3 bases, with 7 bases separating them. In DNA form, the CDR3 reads TGTGCCAGCAGCTTACAGGGGTACACTGAAGCTTTCTTT. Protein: CASSLQGYTEAFF.

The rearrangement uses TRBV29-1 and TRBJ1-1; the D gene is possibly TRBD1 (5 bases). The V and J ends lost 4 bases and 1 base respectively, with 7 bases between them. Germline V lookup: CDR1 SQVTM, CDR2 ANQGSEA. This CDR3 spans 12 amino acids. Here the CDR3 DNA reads TGCAGCGTTGGGGGGTGGAACACTGAAGCTTTCTTT. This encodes CSVGGWNTEAFF. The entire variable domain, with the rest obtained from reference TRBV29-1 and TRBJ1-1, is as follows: SAVISQKPSRDICQRGTSLTIQCQVDSQVTMMFWYRQQPGQSLTLIATANQGSEATYESGFVIDKFPISRPNLTFSTLTVSNMSPEDSSIYLCSVGGWNTEAFFGQGTRLTVV.

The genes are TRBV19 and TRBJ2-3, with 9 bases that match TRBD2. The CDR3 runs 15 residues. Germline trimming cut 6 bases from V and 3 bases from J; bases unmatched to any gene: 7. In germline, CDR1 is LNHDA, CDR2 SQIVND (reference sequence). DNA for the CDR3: TGTGCCAGTAGGTCTGCGGGAGGGGTGACAGATACGCAGTATTTT. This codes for CASRSAGGVTDTQYF.

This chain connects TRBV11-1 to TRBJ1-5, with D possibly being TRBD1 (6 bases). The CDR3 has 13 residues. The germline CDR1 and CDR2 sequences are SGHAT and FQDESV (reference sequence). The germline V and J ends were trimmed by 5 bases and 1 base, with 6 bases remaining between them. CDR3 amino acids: CASSGQSNQPQHF. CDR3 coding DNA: TGTGCCAGCAGCGGACAGAGCAATCAGCCCCAGCATTTT.

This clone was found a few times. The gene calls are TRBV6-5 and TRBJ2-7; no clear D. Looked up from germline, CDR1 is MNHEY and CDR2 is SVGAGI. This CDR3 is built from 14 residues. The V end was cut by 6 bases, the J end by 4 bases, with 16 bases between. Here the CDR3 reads CASSASSTSYEQYF. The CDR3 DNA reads TGTGCCAGCAGCGCCTCATCCACCTCGTACGAGCAGTACTTC.

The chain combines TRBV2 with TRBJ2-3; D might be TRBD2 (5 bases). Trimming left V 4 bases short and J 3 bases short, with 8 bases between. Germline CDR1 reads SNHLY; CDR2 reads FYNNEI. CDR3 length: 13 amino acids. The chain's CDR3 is CASSGLATDTQYF. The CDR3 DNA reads TGTGCCAGCAGTGGATTAGCGACAGATACGCAGTATTTT. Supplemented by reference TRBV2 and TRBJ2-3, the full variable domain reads EPEVTQTPSHQVTQMGQEVILRCVPISNHLYFYWYRQILGQKVEFLVSFYNNEISEKSEIFDDQFSVERPDGSNFTLKIRSTKLEDSAMYFCASSGLATDTQYFGPGTRLTVL.

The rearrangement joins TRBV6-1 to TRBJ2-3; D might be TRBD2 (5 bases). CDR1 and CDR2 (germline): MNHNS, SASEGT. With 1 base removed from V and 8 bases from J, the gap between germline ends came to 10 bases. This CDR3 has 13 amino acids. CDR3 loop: CASSEVASLTQYF. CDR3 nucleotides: TGTGCCAGCAGTGAAGTTGCTAGCCTTACGCAGTATTTT.

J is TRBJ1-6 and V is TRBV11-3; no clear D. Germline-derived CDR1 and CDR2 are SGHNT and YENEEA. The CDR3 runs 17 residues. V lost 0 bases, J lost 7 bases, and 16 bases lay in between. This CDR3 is CASSLEIVARLNSPLHF. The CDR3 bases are TGTGCCAGCAGCTTAGAGATCGTGGCTAGGCTAAATTCACCCCTCCACTTT.

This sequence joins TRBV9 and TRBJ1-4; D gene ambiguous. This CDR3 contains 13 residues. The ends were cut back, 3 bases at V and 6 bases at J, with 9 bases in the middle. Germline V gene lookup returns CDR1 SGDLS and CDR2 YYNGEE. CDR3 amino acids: CASSGGPHEKLFF. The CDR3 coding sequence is TGTGCCAGCAGCGGCGGGCCCCATGAAAAACTGTTTTTT.

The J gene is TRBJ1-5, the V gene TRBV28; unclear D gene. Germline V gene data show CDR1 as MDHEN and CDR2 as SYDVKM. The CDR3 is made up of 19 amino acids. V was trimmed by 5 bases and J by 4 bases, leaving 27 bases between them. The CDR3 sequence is CASSLVLRSMGSFNQPQHF. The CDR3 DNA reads TGTGCCAGCAGTCTGGTCCTAAGGTCAATGGGCAGCTTTAATCAGCCCCAGCATTTT.

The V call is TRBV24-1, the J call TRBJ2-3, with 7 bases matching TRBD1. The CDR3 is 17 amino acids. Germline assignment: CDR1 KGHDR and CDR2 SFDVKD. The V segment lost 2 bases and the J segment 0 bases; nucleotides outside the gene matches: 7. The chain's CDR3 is CATSDSPQGVSTDTQYF. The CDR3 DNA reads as TGTGCCACCAGTGATTCTCCCCAGGGGGTGAGCACAGATACGCAGTATTTT.

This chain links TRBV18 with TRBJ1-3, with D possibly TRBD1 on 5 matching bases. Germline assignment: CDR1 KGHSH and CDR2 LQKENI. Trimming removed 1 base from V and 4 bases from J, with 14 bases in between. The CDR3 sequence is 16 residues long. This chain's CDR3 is CASSPRQGSEGNTIYF. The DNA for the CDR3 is TGTGCCAGCTCACCACGGCAGGGCTCGGAAGGAAACACCATATATTTT.

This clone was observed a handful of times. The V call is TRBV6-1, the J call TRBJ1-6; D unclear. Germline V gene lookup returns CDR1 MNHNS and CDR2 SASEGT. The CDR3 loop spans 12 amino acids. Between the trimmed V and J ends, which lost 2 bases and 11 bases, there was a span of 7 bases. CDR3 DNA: TGTGCCAGCAGTGAACAGGAGACACCCCTCCACTTT. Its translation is CASSEQETPLHF.

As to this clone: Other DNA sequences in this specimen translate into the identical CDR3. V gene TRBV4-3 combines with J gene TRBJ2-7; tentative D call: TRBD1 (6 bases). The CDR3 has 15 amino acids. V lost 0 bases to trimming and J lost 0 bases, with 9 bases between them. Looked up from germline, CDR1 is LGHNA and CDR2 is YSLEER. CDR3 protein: CASSQDRGSSYEQYV. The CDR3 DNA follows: TGCGCCAGCAGCCAAGACAGGGGAAGCTCCTACGAGCAGTACGTC.

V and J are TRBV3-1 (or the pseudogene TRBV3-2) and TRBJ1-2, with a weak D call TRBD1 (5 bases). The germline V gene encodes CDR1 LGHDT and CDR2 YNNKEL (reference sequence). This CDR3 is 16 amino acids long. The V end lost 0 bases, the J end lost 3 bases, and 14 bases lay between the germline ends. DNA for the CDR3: TGTGCCAGCAGCCAAGATTCCTACGGCAGGGACTATGGCTACACCTTC. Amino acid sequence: CASSQDSYGRDYGYTF.